This record looks at one T cell receptor (beta chain) sequence and its context. Its antigen is undetermined. Clones were read by immunoSEQ multiplex PCR, and TCRdb kept only the in-frame ones, dropping some. The sample comprises under 250,000 clones, less than 90% of which are singletons, and more than 10% rests with the top ten. Trimming cost V 0 bases and J 9 bases; bases outside gene matches: 9. There are 16 residues in the CDR3. Germline V CDR1 and CDR2: SGDLS, YYNGEE. This entry belongs to a study of cytomegalovirus exposure and HLA in healthy donors. At the level of the study: A later analysis reported the same platform for the approximately 110 validation repertoires and the roughly 700 first-cohort repertoires.

Whole-study findings and limits: Subsequent analysis showed first-cohort TCR clusters tending to co-occur in 120 validation repertoires. The listing of 150 or so TCR beta chains classed them as cytomegalovirus-associated.

This receptor was obtained from a man aged 18 to 30 in good health and CMV-seropositive. Material: PBMCs. The chain uses TRBV9 and TRBJ2-1; 10 bases match TRBD2. DNA of the CDR3: TGTGCCAGCAGCGTAGCCCACCTAGCGGGAGTGGGTGAGCAGTTCTTC. It is translated as CASSVAHLAGVGEQFF.